Sequencing of this T cell receptor (beta chain) was carried out in a study of T cell repertoires in aging, cancer and after chemotherapy. About the research overall: Repeat sampling of healthy donors over several months to years showed clear clonal overlap.

As concerns this clonotype: Its antigen is unknown.

Peripheral blood genomic DNA, not sorted cells or RNA, was the template. Rearranged V-D-J TRB sequences were amplified with a mixed TRB-A/B primer pool. TCRdb reprocessed the multiplex PCR reads via MiXCR and lists one record per CDR3 protein. This table has about 9,200 distinct CDR3 sequences, roughly 40% appearing once. Overall study findings and caveats: Median generation probability rose over the chemotherapy interval in each cancer cohort, suggesting rebound thymic output.

This CDR3 spans 13 amino acids. Germline CDR1 is SGHTA and CDR2 is FQGNSA. Between the trimmed V and J ends, which lost 1 base and 6 bases, there was a span of 10 bases. Sample: blood. This chain connects TRBV7-2 to TRBJ2-7; D may be TRBD2 (5 bases). The sequence derives from a human donor in good health. The CDR3 sequence: CASSLVGIGEQYF. The CDR3 region has the DNA TGTGCCAGCAGCTTAGTCGGGATAGGCGAGCAGTACTTC.